The 5 T cell receptor beta chains given below trace back to one sample, sequenced in a study of blood T cell repertoires in COVID-19. Repertoires were generated with immunoSEQ multiplex PCR, while TCRdb's copy carries only in-frame clones and drops some. The sample contains approximately 92,000 clones, around 84% of which appear only once. The specimen sequenced was peripheral blood. The source of these receptors is a woman aged 60 to 75 in a cohort sampled during active or convalescent COVID-19.

This clone was counted a single time. Additional DNA sequences in this sample encode the identical CDR3. V gene TRBV19 combines with J gene TRBJ2-7; D gene uncertain. This CDR3 contains 13 residues. CDR1 LNHDA and CDR2 SQIVND come from the germline V gene (reference sequence). Between the trimmed V and J ends, which lost 3 bases and 4 bases, there was a span of 10 bases. CDR3 residues: CASSIPGPYEQYF. The CDR3 DNA reads as TGTGCCAGTAGTATCCCGGGTCCTTACGAGCAGTACTTC.

For the CDR3, the DNA is TGTGCCAGCAGAGGCGGGAGAGGCTCCTACAATGAGCAGTTCTTC. Residues: CASRGGRGSYNEQFF. The genes are TRBV2 and TRBJ2-1; 7 bases align to TRBD2. V lost 6 bases to trimming and J lost 0 bases; unmatched junction nucleotides: 5. The CDR3 sequence is 15 residues long. CDR1 SNHLY and CDR2 FYNNEI come from the germline V gene. The whole variable domain, filled in from reference TRBV2 and TRBJ2-1, reads EPEVTQTPSHQVTQMGQEVILRCVPISNHLYFYWYRQILGQKVEFLVSFYNNEISEKSEIFDDQFSVERPDGSNFTLKIRSTKLEDSAMYFCASRGGRGSYNEQFFGPGTRLTVL.

The chain joins TRBV3-1 (or the pseudogene TRBV3-2) to TRBJ1-2; 10 nucleotides agree with TRBD1. Germline CDR1 reads LGHDT; CDR2 reads YNNKEL (reference sequence). The CDR3 is 13 residues long. The ends lost 7 bases at V and 7 bases at J; junction bases unmatched: 6. The CDR3, as DNA: TGTGCCAGCACAGGGACAGGGGAGAGTGGCTACACCTTC. As protein: CASTGTGESGYTF.

This clone was counted between two and nine times. J is TRBJ1-3 and V is TRBV19; D unresolved. V shed 6 bases and J shed 7 bases, with 7 bases lying between them. The germline CDR1 and CDR2 sequences are LNHDA and SQIVND (reference sequence). The length of the CDR3 is 11 residues. CDR3 protein: CASRRGNTIYF. The DNA for the CDR3 is TGTGCCAGTAGACGCGGGAACACCATATATTTT.

The chain links TRBV18 to TRBJ2-1, with TRBD2 matching 10 bases. Looked up from germline, CDR1 is KGHSH and CDR2 is LQKENI. Trimming took 4 bases from V and 3 from J; bases not matched to a gene: 3. This CDR3 spans 15 amino acids. The CDR3 here is CASSRERGGYNEQFF. CDR3 nucleotide sequence: TGTGCCAGCTCACGGGAGCGGGGGGGCTACAATGAGCAGTTCTTC. Together with reference TRBV18 and TRBJ2-1, the CDR3 gives the full variable domain: NAGVMQNPRHLVRRRGQEARLRCSPMKGHSHVYWYRQLPEEGLKFMVYLQKENIIDESGMPKERFSAEFPKEGPSILRIQQVVRGDSAAYFCASSRERGGYNEQFFGPGTRLTVL.